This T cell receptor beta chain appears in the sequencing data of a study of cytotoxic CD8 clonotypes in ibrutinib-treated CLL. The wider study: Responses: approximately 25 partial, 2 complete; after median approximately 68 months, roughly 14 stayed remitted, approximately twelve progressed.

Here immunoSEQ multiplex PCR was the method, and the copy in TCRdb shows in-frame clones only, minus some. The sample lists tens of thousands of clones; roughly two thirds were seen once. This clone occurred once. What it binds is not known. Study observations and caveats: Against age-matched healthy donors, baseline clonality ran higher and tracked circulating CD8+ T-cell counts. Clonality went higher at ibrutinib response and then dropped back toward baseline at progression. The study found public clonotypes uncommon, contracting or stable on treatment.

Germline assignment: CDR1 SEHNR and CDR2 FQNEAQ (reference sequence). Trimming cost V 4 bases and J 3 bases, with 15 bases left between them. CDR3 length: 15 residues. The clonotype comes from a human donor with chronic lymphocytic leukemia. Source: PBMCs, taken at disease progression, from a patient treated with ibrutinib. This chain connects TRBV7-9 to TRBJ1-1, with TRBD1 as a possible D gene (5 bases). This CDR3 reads CASSSPRGAYTEAFF. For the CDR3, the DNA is TGTGCCAGCAGCTCCCCAAGGGGTGCTTACACTGAAGCTTTCTTT.